The present T cell receptor beta chain was sequenced within a study of T cell clonotyping in hematopoietic cell transplantation. TCRdb's table, derived via immunoSEQ multiplex PCR, lists solely in-frame clones and lacks some. This sample has 4,000 to 4,500 clones, with 94% found just once. Study-level results: Pathologically expanded recipient clonotypes increased progressively from day 30 to day 180 as diversity fell. Without cell sorting, CD4 versus CD8 contributions remain unresolved. Higher Inverse Simpson Index values in graft donor and pretransplant recipient predicted broader posttransplant TCR diversity. Few recipient clonotypes overlapped donors; over 97% were de novo at given depth.

About this clone: The antigen remains undetermined.

CDR1 and CDR2 from the germline V gene are MNHEY and SMNVEV (reference sequence). The trim removed 2 bases at V and 8 bases at J, leaving 9 bases unmatched. CDR3 length: 15 amino acids. The receptor was isolated from a male patient aged 70-79 years who had an allogeneic stem cell transplant from an unrelated donor, so T cells may come from the graft donor. Some clones in this sample may be carry-over from other donors' samples. The material sequenced was peripheral blood mononuclear cells, taken 30 days after allogeneic stem cell transplant. The rearrangement links TRBV27 to TRBJ1-2, with TRBD1 matching over 9 bases. CDR3 in DNA: TGTGCCAGCAGTTTAAGTGGGGGACAGGGTGGAGGCTACACCTTC. Translated: CASSLSGGQGGGYTF.